Each of the 24 T cell receptor beta chains below was sequenced from the same sample in a study of OX40 agonist ivuxolimab in advanced cancers. The protocol was immunoSEQ multiplex PCR, while the TCRdb copy is restricted to in-frame clones and leaves out a portion. Here the sample spans about 58,000 clones, 80% to 90% being singletons. The source material was CD4+ or CD8+ T cells sorted from blood, sampled in a trial of the OX40 agonist ivuxolimab. Source of these receptors: an adult with an advanced solid tumor such as melanoma, head and neck, liver or kidney cancer.

The chain combines TRBV7-2 with TRBJ2-5, with D unclear. This CDR3 comprises 14 residues. Germline V gene lookup returns CDR1 SGHTA and CDR2 FQGNSA. V lost 0 bases and J lost 5, with 10 bases in between. The CDR3 DNA reads as TGTGCCAGCAGCTTAGCGTGGTCTGGGGAGACCCAGTACTTC. Amino acids: CASSLAWSGETQYF.

The J gene is TRBJ2-1, the V gene TRBV19; 8 nucleotides align to TRBD1. This CDR3 spans 13 amino acids. Trimming removed 6 bases from V and 4 bases from J; junction bases left unmatched: 2. Germline CDR1 LNHDA, CDR2 SQIVND (reference sequence). In DNA form, the CDR3 reads TGTGCCAGTAGGAACAGGGGGTACAATGAGCAGTTCTTC. Residues: CASRNRGYNEQFF.

The chain has TRBV6-4 and TRBJ1-1; TRBD1 is a possible D gene (6 bases). This CDR3 contains 14 residues. Germline CDR1 MRHNA, CDR2 SNTAGT. The ends were cut back, 3 bases at V and 6 bases at J, with 14 bases in the middle. In DNA form, the CDR3 reads TGTGCCAGCAGTGAAGGGACATCGGGCGCTGAAGCTTTCTTT. Translation: CASSEGTSGAEAFF.

This clone was observed once. The genes are TRBV4-3 and TRBJ2-3; 13 bases are a match to TRBD2. This CDR3 contains 16 residues. After removal of 7 bases from V and 0 bases from J, the junction contained 4 bases not matched to a gene. CDR1 and CDR2 (germline): LGHNA, YSLEER. CDR3 coding DNA: TGCGCCAGCAAGCCGGGACTAGCGGGAAGCACAGATACGCAGTATTTT. Residues: CASKPGLAGSTDTQYF.

This rearrangement joins TRBV5-5 to TRBJ2-3; no clear D. CDR1 SGHKS and CDR2 YYEKEE come from the germline V gene (reference sequence). The CDR3 runs 17 residues. Trimming pared 3 bases from V and 0 bases from J, leaving 17 bases between. CDR3 coding DNA: TGTGCCAGCAGCTACCGTGGCAGTCCCCCTAGCACAGATACGCAGTATTTT. It codes for CASSYRGSPPSTDTQYF. The full variable domain, with the rest looked up from reference TRBV5-5 and TRBJ2-3, is DAGVTQSPTHLIKTRGQQVTLRCSPISGHKSVSWYQQVLGQGPQFIFQYYEKEERGRGNFPDRFSARQFPNYSSELNVNALLLGDSALYLCASSYRGSPPSTDTQYFGPGTRLTVL.

This rearrangement joins TRBV2 to TRBJ2-7, with 8 bases that match TRBD1. Losses at the gene ends were 1 base for V and 3 bases for J; bases not matched to a gene: 8. The CDR3 has 16 amino acids. Germline V gene data show CDR1 as SNHLY and CDR2 as FYNNEI. The CDR3 spells CASSEGLGQGIYEQYF. The CDR3 DNA reads TGTGCCAGCAGTGAAGGGCTTGGACAGGGTATCTACGAGCAGTACTTC.

The CDR3 coding sequence is TGTGCCAGTAGGGCCCGGGACTCCACCTACGAGCAGTACTTC. This encodes CASRARDSTYEQYF. The gene calls are TRBV19 and TRBJ2-7, with D possibly matching TRBD2 (6 bases). Trimming removed 6 bases from V and 2 bases from J, with 14 bases in between. Germline assignment: CDR1 LNHDA and CDR2 SQIVND (reference sequence). This CDR3 region has 14 residues. Full variable domain (remainder filled in from reference TRBV19 and TRBJ2-7): DGGITQSPKYLFRKEGQNVTLSCEQNLNHDAMYWYRQDPGQGLRLIYYSQIVNDFQKGDIAEGYSVSREKKESFPLTVTSAQKNPTAFYLCASRARDSTYEQYFGPGTRLTVT.

This clone was counted a single time. This chain uses TRBV7-2 with TRBJ2-1, with 9 bases identical to TRBD2. Trimming at V came to 2 bases and at J to 6 bases, leaving 14 bases not matched to a gene. The CDR3 is 18 amino acids. Germline values: CDR1 SGHTA, CDR2 FQGNSA. Here the CDR3 DNA reads TGTGCCAGCAGCTTATTTAGTCTTTGGCGGGAGGGGAGCAATGAGCAGTTCTTC. Translated, it gives CASSLFSLWREGSNEQFF. Full variable domain (remainder filled in from reference TRBV7-2 and TRBJ2-1): GAGVSQSPSNKVTEKGKDVELRCDPISGHTALYWYRQSLGQGLEFLIYFQGNSAPDKSGLPSDRFSAERTGGSVSTLTIQRTQQEDSAVYLCASSLFSLWREGSNEQFFGPGTRLTVL.

The chain couples TRBV27 to TRBJ1-1; 9 bases agree with TRBD1. Germline assignment: CDR1 MNHEY and CDR2 SMNVEV (reference sequence). After removal of 6 bases from V and 4 bases from J, the junction contained 3 bases not matched to a gene. The CDR3 spans 13 residues. CDR3 nucleotides: TGTGCCAGCAGGACAGGGGGAGGCACTGAAGCTTTCTTT. Amino acids: CASRTGGGTEAFF.

The chain links TRBV5-1 to TRBJ1-2; D may be TRBD1 (5 bases). V gave up 2 bases and J gave up 8 bases, with 19 bases separating them. This CDR3 is 15 amino acids long. CDR1 and CDR2 from the germline V gene are SGHRS and YFSETQ. CDR3 protein: CASSFYEGPSGGYTF. CDR3 coding DNA: TGCGCCAGCAGCTTTTACGAGGGACCGTCGGGAGGCTACACCTTC.

In this sample, this clone turned up once. This sequence joins TRBV30 and TRBJ2-7; 9 nucleotides agree with TRBD1. From germline, CDR1 is GTSNPN and CDR2 SVGIG (reference sequence). The CDR3 consists of 14 residues. V lost 3 bases to trimming and J lost 4 bases; unmatched junction nucleotides: 7. Written as DNA, the CDR3 is TGTGCCTGGAGCCCCGGGACAGGGTTGTACGAGCAGTACTTC. Its translation: CAWSPGTGLYEQYF.

This chain connects TRBV9 to TRBJ2-5; 10 nucleotides agree with TRBD2. The CDR3 length is 15 residues. J lost 1 base, V lost 4 bases, and 4 bases had no gene match. Germline V gene data show CDR1 as SGDLS and CDR2 as YYNGEE. The DNA of the CDR3 is TGTGCCAGCAGCTCTAGCGGGAGTTTCCAAGAGACCCAGTACTTC. Translating it yields CASSSSGSFQETQYF. Full variable domain (missing parts from reference TRBV9 and TRBJ2-5): DSGVTQTPKHLITATGQRVTLRCSPRSGDLSVYWYQQSLDQGLQFLIQYYNGEERAKGNILERFSAQQFPDLHSELNLSSLELGDSALYFCASSSSGSFQETQYFGPGTRLLVL.

The rearrangement links TRBV9 to TRBJ2-3; D remains unclear. CDR1 SGDLS and CDR2 YYNGEE come from the germline V gene. Between the trimmed V and J ends, which lost 5 bases and 2 bases, there was a span of 15 bases. The CDR3 runs to 15 residues. The CDR3 coding sequence is TGTGCCAGCAGTCTAGGAGCGTCCTTCACAGATACGCAGTATTTT. This translates into CASSLGASFTDTQYF.

As concerns this clone: Other DNA sequences of this sample code for an identical CDR3. V usage is TRBV4-1 and J usage is TRBJ2-7; D ambiguous. Germline CDR1 and CDR2: MGHRA and YSYEKL. Trimming stripped 2 bases from V and 5 bases from J, with 10 bases between. The CDR3 is 13 amino acids. CDR3 DNA sequence: TGCGCCAGCAGCCAACCCTTCCGAGACGAGCAGTACTTC. As protein: CASSQPFRDEQYF.

The chain couples TRBV9 to TRBJ2-1; the match to TRBD2 covers 8 bases. The CDR3 covers 16 residues. The V gene end was trimmed by 3 bases and the J gene end by 1 base; junction bases not matched to a gene: 6. Germline assignment: CDR1 SGDLS and CDR2 YYNGEE. This CDR3 is CASSAPREGSYNEQFF. DNA of the CDR3: TGTGCCAGCAGCGCCCCTCGGGAGGGTTCCTACAATGAGCAGTTCTTC.

This chain links TRBV4-1 with TRBJ2-1; 12 bases are shared with TRBD2. Unmatched junction bases numbered 5, after V lost 0 bases and J lost 8 bases. The CDR3 covers 16 residues. The V gene's germline CDR1 is MGHRA and CDR2 YSYEKL. DNA for the CDR3: TGCGCCAGCAGCCAAGAGGTAGGACTAGCGGGACATGAGCAGTTCTTC. It is translated as CASSQEVGLAGHEQFF.

In its sample, this clone was seen once. The chain recombines TRBV29-1 with TRBJ2-5; D is unclear. V lost 3 bases and J 0 bases, leaving 5 bases between the germline ends. This CDR3 spans 12 amino acids. From germline, CDR1 is SQVTM and CDR2 ANQGSEA. CDR3: CSVDGHQETQYF. In nucleotides, the CDR3 is TGCAGCGTTGACGGACACCAAGAGACCCAGTACTTC.

This clone was detected only once. The chain combines TRBV5-6 with TRBJ2-5; TRBD1 agrees at 10 bases. Per germline, CDR1 SGHDT and CDR2 YYEEEE. The CDR3 is 14 residues long. J lost 4 bases, V lost 4 bases, and 4 bases had no gene match. The CDR3 spells CASSPGQGGETQYF. DNA for the CDR3: TGTGCCAGCAGCCCCGGACAGGGGGGAGAGACCCAGTACTTC. Filled out from reference TRBV5-6 and TRBJ2-5, the complete variable domain reads DAGVTQSPTHLIKTRGQQVTLRCSPKSGHDTVSWYQQALGQGPQFIFQYYEEEERQRGNFPDRFSGHQFPNYSSELNVNALLLGDSALYLCASSPGQGGETQYFGPGTRLLVL.

In the case of this clone: An end of the junction does not agree with germline; a read error may underlie this. This rearrangement joins TRBV5-5 to TRBJ1-4; D may be TRBD1 (6 bases). Germline V lookup: CDR1 SGHKS, CDR2 YYEKEE (reference sequence). The CDR3 loop spans 15 amino acids. The CDR3 region is CASSQGGMTNEKLFF. The CDR3 DNA reads TGCGCCAGCAGCCAAGGGGGGATGACTAATGAAAAACTGTTTTTT.

The chain combines TRBV29-1 with TRBJ1-3; D is ambiguous. Trimming removed 7 bases at V and 4 bases at J, with 17 bases between. Germline CDR1 and CDR2: SQVTM and ANQGSEA. The CDR3 runs 14 residues. The DNA of the CDR3 is TGCAGCGGGGAGGAGGGTCTCACGGGAAACACCATATATTTT. Protein sequence: CSGEEGLTGNTIYF.

J is TRBJ1-1 and V is TRBV29-1; a weak D match, TRBD1 (6 bases). Germline CDR1 and CDR2: SQVTM and ANQGSEA. Trimming shortened V by 4 bases and J by 0 bases, and 15 bases separated the two germline ends. The CDR3 spans 15 residues. The CDR3 nucleotides read TGCAGCGTTGTAAGCGGAAGGGGGGTGAACACTGAAGCTTTCTTT. This gives the protein CSVVSGRGVNTEAFF.

Notes on this clone: This is likely an artifact of a read error, given a far larger clone one base away. The genes are TRBV5-1 and TRBJ1-4; D might be TRBD1 (6 bases). Trimming pared 1 base from V and 8 bases from J, leaving 15 bases between. The CDR3 sequence is 15 residues long. Germline lookup yields CDR1 SGHRS and CDR2 YFSETQ. The CDR3 DNA reads TGCGCCAGCAGCTTGAAGGGGGTCGAGAACGAAAAACTGTTTTTT. Its translation is CASSLKGVENEKLFF.

V gene TRBV7-9 combines with J gene TRBJ2-2; D is undetermined. Germline CDR1 SEHNR, CDR2 FQNEAQ (reference sequence). Trimming removed 4 bases at V and 5 bases at J, with 5 bases between. This CDR3 has 12 residues. As DNA, the CDR3 is TGTGCCAGCAGCTCTGGGACCGGGGAGCTGTTTTTT. Encoded protein: CASSSGTGELFF.

The chain uses TRBV4-1 and TRBJ1-1; TRBD1 matches at 7 bases. V trimming: 3 bases; J trimming: 1 base; junction bases outside the gene matches: 14. CDR3 length: 18 amino acids. The V gene's germline CDR1 is MGHRA and CDR2 YSYEKL. Here the CDR3 reads CASSHPPTGYIENTEAFF. The CDR3 nucleotides read TGCGCCAGCAGCCACCCGCCGACAGGGTATATTGAGAACACTGAAGCTTTCTTT.